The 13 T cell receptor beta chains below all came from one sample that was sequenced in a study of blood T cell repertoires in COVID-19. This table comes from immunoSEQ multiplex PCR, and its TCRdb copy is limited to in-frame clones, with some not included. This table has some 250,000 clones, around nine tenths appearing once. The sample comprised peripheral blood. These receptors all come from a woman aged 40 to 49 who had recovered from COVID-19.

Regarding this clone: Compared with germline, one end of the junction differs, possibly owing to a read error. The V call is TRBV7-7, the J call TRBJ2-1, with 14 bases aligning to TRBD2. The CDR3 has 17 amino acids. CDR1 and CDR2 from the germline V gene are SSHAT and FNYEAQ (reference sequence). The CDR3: CASSHRLAGGVGDEQFF. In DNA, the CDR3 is TGTGCTAGCAGCCACCGACTAGCGGGAGGGGTAGGTGATGAGCAGTTCTTC.

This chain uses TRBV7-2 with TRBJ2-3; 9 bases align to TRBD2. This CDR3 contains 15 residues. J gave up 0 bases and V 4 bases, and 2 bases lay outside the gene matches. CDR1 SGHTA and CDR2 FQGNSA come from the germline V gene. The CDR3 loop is CASSSSGRSTDTQYF. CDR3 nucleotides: TGTGCCAGCAGCTCCAGCGGGAGGAGCACAGATACGCAGTATTTT.

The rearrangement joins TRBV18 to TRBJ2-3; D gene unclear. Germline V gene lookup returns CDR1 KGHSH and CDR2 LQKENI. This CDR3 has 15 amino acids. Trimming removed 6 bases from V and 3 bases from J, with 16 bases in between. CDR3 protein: CASSPDGLPTDTQYF. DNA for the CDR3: TGTGCCAGCTCCCCCGATGGGCTACCAACAGATACGCAGTATTTT.

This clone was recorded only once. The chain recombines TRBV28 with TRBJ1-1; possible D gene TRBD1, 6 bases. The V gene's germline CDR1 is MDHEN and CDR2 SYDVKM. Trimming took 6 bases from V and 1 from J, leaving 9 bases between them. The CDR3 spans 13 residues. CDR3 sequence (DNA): TGTGCCAGCAGGGCACAGGGGAACACTGAAGCTTTCTTT. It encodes CASRAQGNTEAFF.

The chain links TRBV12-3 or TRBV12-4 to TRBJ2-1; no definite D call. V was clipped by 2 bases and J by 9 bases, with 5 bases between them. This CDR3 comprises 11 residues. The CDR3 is CASSLRSEQFF. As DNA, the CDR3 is TGTGCCAGCAGTTTAAGGAGTGAGCAGTTCTTC.

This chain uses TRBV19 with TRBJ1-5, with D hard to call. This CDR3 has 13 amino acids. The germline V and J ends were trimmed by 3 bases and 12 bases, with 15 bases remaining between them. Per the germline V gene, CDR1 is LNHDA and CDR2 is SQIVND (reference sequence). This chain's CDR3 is CASSIAGSRSQHF. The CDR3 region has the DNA TGTGCCAGTAGTATCGCGGGGTCCAGGAGCCAGCATTTT.

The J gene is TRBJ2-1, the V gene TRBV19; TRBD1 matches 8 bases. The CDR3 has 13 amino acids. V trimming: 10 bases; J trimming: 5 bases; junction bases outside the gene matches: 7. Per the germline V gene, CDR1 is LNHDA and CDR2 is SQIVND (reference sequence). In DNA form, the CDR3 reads TGTGCCACGTGGGGGACAGGAAACAATGAGCAGTTCTTC. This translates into CATWGTGNNEQFF.

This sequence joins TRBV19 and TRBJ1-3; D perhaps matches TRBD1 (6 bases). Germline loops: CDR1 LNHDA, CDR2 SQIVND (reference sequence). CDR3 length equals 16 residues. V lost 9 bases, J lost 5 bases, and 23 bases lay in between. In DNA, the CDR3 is TGTGCCAGCCTCTACCTGGGGGCCCACGGACGAAACACCATATATTTT. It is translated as CASLYLGAHGRNTIYF.

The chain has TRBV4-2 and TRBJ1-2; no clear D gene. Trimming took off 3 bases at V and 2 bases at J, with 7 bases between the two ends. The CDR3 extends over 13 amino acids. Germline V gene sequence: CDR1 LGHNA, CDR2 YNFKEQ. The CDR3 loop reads CASSHGGNYGYTF. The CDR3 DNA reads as TGTGCCAGCAGCCACGGCGGGAACTATGGCTACACCTTC.

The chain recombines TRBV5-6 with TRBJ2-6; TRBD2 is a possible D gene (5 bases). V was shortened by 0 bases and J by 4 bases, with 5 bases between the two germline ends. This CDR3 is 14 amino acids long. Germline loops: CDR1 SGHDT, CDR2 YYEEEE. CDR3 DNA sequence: TGTGCCAGCAGCTTGGGCGGGGGGGCCAACGTCCTGACTTTC. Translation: CASSLGGGANVLTF.

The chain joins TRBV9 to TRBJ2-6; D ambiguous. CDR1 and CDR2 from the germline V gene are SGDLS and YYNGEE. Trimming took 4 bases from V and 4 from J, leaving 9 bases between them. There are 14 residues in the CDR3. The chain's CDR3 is CASSQAAGANVLTF. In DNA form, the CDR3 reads TGTGCCAGCAGCCAGGCTGCCGGGGCCAACGTCCTGACTTTC.

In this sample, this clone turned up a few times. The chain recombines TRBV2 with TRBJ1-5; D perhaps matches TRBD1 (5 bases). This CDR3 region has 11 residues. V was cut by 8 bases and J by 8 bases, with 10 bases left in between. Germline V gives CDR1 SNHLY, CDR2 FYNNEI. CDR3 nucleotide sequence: TGTGCCAGCGCCGCGGGGGAGCCCCAGCATTTT. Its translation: CASAAGEPQHF.

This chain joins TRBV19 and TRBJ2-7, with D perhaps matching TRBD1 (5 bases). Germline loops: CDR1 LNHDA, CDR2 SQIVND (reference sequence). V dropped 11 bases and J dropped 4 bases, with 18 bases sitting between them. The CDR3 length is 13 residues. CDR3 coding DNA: TGTGCCCCAAGAGGTCCAGGGTGGTACGAGCAGTACGTC. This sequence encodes CAPRGPGWYEQYV.